This entry concerns a single T cell receptor beta chain. The antigen is undetermined. The read ends 3 residues early relative to the CDR3; the germline J gene fills the gap. These data come from a study of T cells in women clearing cervical HPV infection. General study points: Repertoire richness, not evenness, was significantly elevated in CIN3+ cases versus controls.

Profiled with immunoSEQ multiplex PCR; TCRdb holds only in-frame clones, not every one. The sample table sets out tens of thousands of clones. This CDR3 is 15 amino acids long. Germline values: CDR1 SGHRS, CDR2 YFSETQ. V gave up 0 bases and J gave up 5 bases, with 14 bases separating them. This TCR was recovered from a woman between 18 and 75 years old with a cervical HPV16 infection that either progressed to CIN3+ or cleared (not recorded which). This chain links TRBV5-1 with TRBJ1-2; D remains ambiguous. Sequenced sample: blood buffy coat. CDR3 loop: CASSLVGGQEYGYTF. CDR3 DNA (partial): TGCGCCAGCAGCTTGGTCGGAGGGCAAGAGTATGGC.